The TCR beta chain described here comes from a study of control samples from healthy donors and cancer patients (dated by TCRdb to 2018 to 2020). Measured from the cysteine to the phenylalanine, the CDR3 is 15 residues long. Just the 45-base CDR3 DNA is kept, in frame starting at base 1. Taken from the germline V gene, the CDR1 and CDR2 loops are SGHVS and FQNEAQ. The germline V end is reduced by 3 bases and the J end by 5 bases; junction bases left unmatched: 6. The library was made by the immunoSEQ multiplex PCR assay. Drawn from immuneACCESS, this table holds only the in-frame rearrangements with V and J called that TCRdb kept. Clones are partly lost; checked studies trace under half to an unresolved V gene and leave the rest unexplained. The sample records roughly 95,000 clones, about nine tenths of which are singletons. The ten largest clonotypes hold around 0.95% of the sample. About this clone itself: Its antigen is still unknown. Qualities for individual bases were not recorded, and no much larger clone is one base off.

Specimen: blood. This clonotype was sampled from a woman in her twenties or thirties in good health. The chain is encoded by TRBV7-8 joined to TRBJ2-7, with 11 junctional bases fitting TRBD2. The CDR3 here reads CASSFDRTSGHEQYF. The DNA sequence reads TGTGCCAGCAGCTTCGATCGGACTAGCGGGCACGAGCAGTACTTC. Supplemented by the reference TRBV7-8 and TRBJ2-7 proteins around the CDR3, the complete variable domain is GAGVSQSPRYKVAKRGQDVALRCDPISGHVSLFWYQQALGQGPEFLTYFQNEAQLDKSGLPSDRFFAERPEGSVSTLKIQRTQQEDSAVYLCASSFDRTSGHEQYFGPGTRLTVT.